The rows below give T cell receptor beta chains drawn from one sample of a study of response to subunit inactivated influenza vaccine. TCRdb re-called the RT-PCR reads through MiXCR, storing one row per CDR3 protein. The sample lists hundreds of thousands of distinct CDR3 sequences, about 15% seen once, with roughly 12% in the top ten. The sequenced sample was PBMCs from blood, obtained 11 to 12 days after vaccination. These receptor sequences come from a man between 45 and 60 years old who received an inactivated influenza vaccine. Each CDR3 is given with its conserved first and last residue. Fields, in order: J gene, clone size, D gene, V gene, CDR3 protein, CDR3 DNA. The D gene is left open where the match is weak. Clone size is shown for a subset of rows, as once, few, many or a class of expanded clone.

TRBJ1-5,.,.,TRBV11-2,CASSLRELPLQPQHF,TGTGCCAGCAGCTTAAGGGAACTACCCCTTCAGCCCCAGCATTTT
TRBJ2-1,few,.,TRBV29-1,CSVDQQGTYNEQFF,TGCAGCGTGGACCAACAGGGAACCTACAATGAGCAGTTCTTC
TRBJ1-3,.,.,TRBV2,CASSGGRFSGNTIYF,TGTGCCAGCAGTGGGGGCAGATTCTCTGGAAACACCATATATTTT
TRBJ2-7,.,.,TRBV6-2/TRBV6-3,CASSPTRDYEQYF,TGTGCCAGCAGTCCTACGAGGGACTACGAGCAGTACTTC
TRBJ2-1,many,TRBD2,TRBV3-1,CASSPTTSGGYNEQFF,TGTGCCAGCAGCCCAACGACTAGCGGGGGCTACAATGAGCAGTTCTTC
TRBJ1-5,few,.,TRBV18,CASSPKGPGPQHF,TGTGCCAGCTCACCAAAGGGACCTGGGCCCCAGCATTTT
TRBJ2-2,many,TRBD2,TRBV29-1,CSVSGINTGELFF,TGCAGCGTGAGCGGGATAAACACCGGGGAGCTGTTTTTT
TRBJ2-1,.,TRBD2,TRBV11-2,CASRRTSGVISSYNEQFF,TGTGCCAGCAGACGGACTAGCGGGGTGATCAGCTCCTACAATGAGCAGTTCTTC
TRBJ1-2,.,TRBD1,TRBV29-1,CSVRTGDGYTF,TGCAGCGTAAGGACAGGGGATGGCTACACCTTC
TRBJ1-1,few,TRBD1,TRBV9,CASKRQGDTEAFF,TGTGCCAGCAAACGACAGGGCGACACTGAAGCTTTCTTT
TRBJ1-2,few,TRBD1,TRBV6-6,CASRRQGGQGYTF,TGTGCCAGCAGGAGACAGGGGGGGCAGGGCTACACCTTC
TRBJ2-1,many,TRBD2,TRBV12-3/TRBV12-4,CASSGGLAGGDNEQFF,TGTGCCAGCAGTGGGGGACTAGCGGGAGGGGACAATGAGCAGTTCTTC
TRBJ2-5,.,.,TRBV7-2,CASSLSRDETQYF,TGTGCCAGCAGCTTATCCAGGGATGAGACCCAGTACTTC
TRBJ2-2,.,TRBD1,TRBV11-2,CASALARGHGGELFF,TGTGCCAGCGCACTGGCCAGGGGGCATGGCGGGGAGCTGTTTTTT
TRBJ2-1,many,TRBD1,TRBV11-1,CASSLEGQLNEQFF,TGTGCCAGCAGCTTAGAGGGACAGCTCAATGAGCAGTTCTTC
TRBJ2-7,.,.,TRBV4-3,CASSQTLNSYEQYF,TGCGCCAGCAGCCAAACACTCAACTCCTACGAGCAGTACTTC
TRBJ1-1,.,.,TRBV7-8,CASSLRPLKQTEAFF,TGTGCCAGCAGCTTACGACCCTTAAAACAGACTGAAGCTTTCTTT
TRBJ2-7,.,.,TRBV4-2,CASSPGGEEGEQYF,TGTGCCAGCAGCCCTGGCGGGGAAGAGGGCGAGCAGTACTTC
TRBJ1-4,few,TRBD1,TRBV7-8,CASSQGGATNEKLFF,TGTGCCAGCAGCCAGGGGGGAGCAACTAATGAAAAACTGTTTTTT
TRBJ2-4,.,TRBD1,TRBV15,CATSIPGTGEITKNIQYF,TGTGCCACCAGCATCCCCGGGACAGGAGAAATTACCAAAAACATTCAGTACTTC
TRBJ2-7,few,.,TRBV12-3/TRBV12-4,CASSFSDYEQYF,TGTGCCAGCAGTTTCAGTGATTACGAGCAGTACTTC
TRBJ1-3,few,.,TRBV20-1,CSAPWAGAGNTIYF,TGCAGTGCTCCATGGGCGGGCGCTGGAAACACCATATATTTT
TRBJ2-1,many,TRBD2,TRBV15,CATKRVRGGTNNEQFF,TGTGCCACCAAGAGGGTCCGGGGGGGTACGAACAATGAGCAGTTCTTC
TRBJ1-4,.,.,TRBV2,CASSDGFRRFF,TGTGCCAGCAGTGATGGCTTCAGGCGGTTTTTT
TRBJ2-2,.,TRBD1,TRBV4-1,CASSQRGQGATGELFF,TGCGCCAGCAGCCAACGGGGACAGGGGGCAACCGGGGAGCTGTTTTTT
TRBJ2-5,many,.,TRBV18,CASSPGRGETQYF,TGTGCCAGCTCACCAGGTCGGGGGGAGACCCAGTACTTC
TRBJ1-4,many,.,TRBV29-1,CSVSAGSGNEKLFF,TGCAGCGTTTCCGCCGGGAGCGGGAATGAAAAACTGTTTTTT
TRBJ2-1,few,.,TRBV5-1,CASRVRGTRSYNEQFF,TGCGCCAGTCGGGTCAGGGGCACCCGCTCCTACAATGAGCAGTTCTTC
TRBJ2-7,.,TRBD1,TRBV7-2,CASSLGGTAYEQYF,TGTGCCAGCAGCTTAGGAGGGACAGCTTACGAGCAGTACTTC
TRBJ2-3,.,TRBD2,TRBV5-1,CASSDGTSGSDTQYF,TGCGCCAGCAGCGACGGGACTAGCGGGAGTGATACGCAGTATTTT
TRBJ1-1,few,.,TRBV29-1,CSVALGPNTEAFF,TGCAGCGTTGCGTTAGGGCCTAACACTGAAGCTTTCTTT
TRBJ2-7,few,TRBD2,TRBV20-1,CSARDRPIWAGGSYEQYF,TGCAGTGCTAGAGATCGGCCGATCTGGGCGGGGGGTTCCTACGAGCAGTACTTC
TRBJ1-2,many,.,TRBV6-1,CASSPTVNYGYTF,TGTGCCAGCAGTCCGACAGTTAACTATGGCTACACCTTC
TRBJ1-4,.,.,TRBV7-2,CASSLGGAGEKLFF,TGTGCCAGCAGCTTGGGCGGGGCCGGCGAAAAACTGTTTTTT
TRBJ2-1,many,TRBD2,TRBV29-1,CSFRGLAGNEQFF,TGCAGTTTCCGAGGACTAGCGGGGAATGAGCAGTTCTTC
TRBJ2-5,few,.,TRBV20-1,CSASPLLESRQETQYF,TGCAGTGCTTCTCCCTTGCTTGAGAGCAGGCAAGAGACCCAGTACTTC
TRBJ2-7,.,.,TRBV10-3,CAISFGQGDYEQYF,TGTGCCATCTCTTTTGGGCAGGGAGACTACGAGCAGTACTTC
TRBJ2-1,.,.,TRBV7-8,CASSSGRRGRSYNEQFF,TGTGCCAGCAGCTCGGGACGGCGGGGGCGATCCTACAATGAGCAGTTCTTC
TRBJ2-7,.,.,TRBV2,CASSYGGDPGGEQYF,TGTGCCAGCAGCTATGGGGGAGATCCCGGAGGGGAGCAGTACTTC
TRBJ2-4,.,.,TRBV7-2,CASSLDRQIQYF,TGTGCCAGCAGCTTAGACAGGCAAATTCAGTACTTC
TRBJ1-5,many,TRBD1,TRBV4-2,CASSQTTGVGQPQHF,TGTGCCAGCAGCCAAACGACAGGGGTTGGTCAGCCCCAGCATTTT